These 10 T cell receptor beta chains were sequenced from one sample in a study of blood T cell repertoires in COVID-19 (dated by TCRdb to 2018 to 2021). The library relied on the immunoSEQ multiplex PCR assay. The table was pulled from immuneACCESS by TCRdb, which kept in-frame rearrangements only. Such tables lose some clones; where checked, under half of the loss comes from unresolved V genes, and the rest has no known cause. The sample includes some 200,000 clones, with over 75% observed a single time. Less than 30% of the sample is in the top ten clones. The specimen was peripheral blood. The receptors shown here come from a woman between 70 and 85 years old with acute or convalescent COVID-19.

Only a few counts were recorded for this clone. The chain links TRBV5-1 to TRBJ2-2; 11 bases are shared with TRBD2. The CDR3 runs to 17 residues. The V segment lost 4 bases and the J segment 4 bases; nucleotides outside the gene matches: 9. The V gene's germline CDR1 is SGHRS and CDR2 YFSETQ. Here the CDR3 reads CASSRSTSGIGTGELFF. CDR3 nucleotides: TGCGCCAGCAGCCGGTCGACTAGCGGGATCGGCACCGGGGAGCTGTTTTTT. Full variable domain (rest looked up from reference TRBV5-1 and TRBJ2-2): KAGVTQTPRYLIKTRGQQVTLSCSPISGHRSVSWYQQTPGQGLQFLFEYFSETQRNKGNFPGRFSGRQFSNSRSEMNVSTLELGDSALYLCASSRSTSGIGTGELFFGEGSRLTVL.

This chain uses TRBV11-2 with TRBJ2-1; tentative D call: TRBD2 (6 bases). Deletions cut 3 bases from V and 4 bases from J, with 16 bases between. Germline V gene lookup returns CDR1 SGHAT and CDR2 FQNNGV. The CDR3 sequence is 16 residues long. The CDR3 is CASSLLVAGGYNEQFF. CDR3 coding DNA: TGTGCCAGCAGCTTGCTAGTGGCCGGGGGTTACAATGAGCAGTTCTTC.

The chain combines TRBV5-4 with TRBJ2-3; TRBD2 aligns across 8 bases. Losses at the gene ends were 0 bases for V and 5 bases for J; bases not matched to a gene: 8. The germline CDR1 and CDR2 sequences are SGHNT and YYREEE (reference sequence). This CDR3 has 16 amino acids. The CDR3 coding sequence is TGTGCCAGCAGCTTGGTGGGCGGGAGGCTTGGAGATACGCAGTATTTT. It encodes CASSLVGGRLGDTQYF.

Only one count was recorded for this clone. The gene calls are TRBV27 and TRBJ1-2; D remains unclear. CDR3 length equals 13 residues. V was clipped by 6 bases and J by 1 base, with 9 bases between them. Germline values: CDR1 MNHEY, CDR2 SMNVEV (reference sequence). The CDR3 loop reads CASSATNNYGYTF. CDR3 nucleotides: TGTGCCAGCAGCGCGACAAATAACTATGGCTACACCTTC.

The chain uses TRBV29-1 and TRBJ2-1; D not certain. The CDR3 is 14 residues long. Trimming pared 5 bases from V and 0 bases from J, leaving 11 bases between. Germline CDR1 is SQVTM and CDR2 is ANQGSEA. The CDR3 protein is CSVFRRSSYNEQFF. DNA for the CDR3: TGCAGCGTTTTTCGTAGGAGCTCCTACAATGAGCAGTTCTTC.

The chain combines TRBV10-3 with TRBJ1-5, with D possibly TRBD1 on 6 matching bases. This CDR3 has 15 residues. Trimming removed 8 bases at V and 2 bases at J, with 16 bases between. The germline gives CDR1 ENHRY, CDR2 SYGVKD. CDR3 loop: CAIRESTGGNQPQHF. CDR3 in DNA: TGTGCCATCCGAGAATCGACAGGAGGCAATCAGCCCCAGCATTTT.

The CDR3 is CASSRQGNTEAFF. CDR3 nucleotides: TGTGCCAGCAGTAGACAGGGAAACACTGAAGCTTTCTTT. J is TRBJ1-1 and V is TRBV2; 7 bases fit TRBD1. J lost 2 bases, V lost 5 bases, and 2 bases had no gene match. This CDR3 contains 13 residues. CDR1 SNHLY and CDR2 FYNNEI come from the germline V gene.

J is TRBJ1-2 and V is TRBV3-1 (or the pseudogene TRBV3-2); D call uncertain. The CDR3 consists of 12 residues. Germline V CDR1 and CDR2: LGHDT, YNNKEL (reference sequence). Trimming took off 4 bases at V and 3 bases at J, with 6 bases between the two ends. For the CDR3, the DNA is TGTGCCAGCAGCCGGAGGGACTATGGCTACACCTTC. Translated, it gives CASSRRDYGYTF.

The rearrangement links TRBV7-3 to TRBJ2-7; 10 positions match TRBD2. Germline loops: CDR1 SGHTA, CDR2 FQGTGA. The V gene end was trimmed by 5 bases and the J gene end by 6 bases; junction bases not matched to a gene: 10. The CDR3 runs to 15 residues. The chain's CDR3 is CASSRASGRDSEQYF. The CDR3 nucleotides are TGTGCCAGCAGCAGGGCTAGCGGGAGAGATAGCGAGCAGTACTTC.

The chain recombines TRBV6-1 with TRBJ2-5; D is ambiguous. Germline lookup yields CDR1 MNHNS and CDR2 SASEGT. The CDR3 has 13 amino acids. The V and J ends lost 2 bases and 5 bases respectively, with 9 bases between them. The CDR3 DNA follows: TGTGCCAGCAGTGAACTCGGGTTTGAGACCCAGTACTTC. Translation gives CASSELGFETQYF.